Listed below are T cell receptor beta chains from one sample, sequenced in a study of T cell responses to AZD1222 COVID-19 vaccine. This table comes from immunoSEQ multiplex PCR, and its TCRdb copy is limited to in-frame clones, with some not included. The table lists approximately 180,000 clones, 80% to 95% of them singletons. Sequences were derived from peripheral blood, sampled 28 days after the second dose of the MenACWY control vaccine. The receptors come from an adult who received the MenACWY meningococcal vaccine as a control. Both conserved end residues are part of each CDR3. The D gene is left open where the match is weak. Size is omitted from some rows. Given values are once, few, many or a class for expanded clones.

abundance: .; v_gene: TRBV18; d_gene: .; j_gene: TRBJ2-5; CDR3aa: CASSPLQGFEETQYF; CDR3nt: TGTGCCAGCTCACCACTTCAGGGGTTTGAAGAGACCCAGTACTTC
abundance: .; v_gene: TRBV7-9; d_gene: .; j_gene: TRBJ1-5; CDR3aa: CASSLQGGNQPQHF; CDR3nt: TGTGCCAGCAGCTTACAGGGCGGCAATCAGCCCCAGCATTTT
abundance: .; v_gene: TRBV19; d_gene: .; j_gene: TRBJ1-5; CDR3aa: CASSIGLGRQAHQPQHF; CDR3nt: TGTGCCAGTAGTATTGGATTGGGTAGACAGGCCCATCAGCCCCAGCATTTT
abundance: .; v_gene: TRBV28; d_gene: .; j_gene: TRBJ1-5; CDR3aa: CASDSPYQPQHF; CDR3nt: TGTGCCTCCGACAGCCCCTATCAGCCCCAGCATTTT
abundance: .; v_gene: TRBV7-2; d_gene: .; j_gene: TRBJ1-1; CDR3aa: CASSSPSRGSEAFF; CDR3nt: TGTGCCAGCAGCTCCCCCAGCAGGGGCTCTGAAGCTTTCTTT
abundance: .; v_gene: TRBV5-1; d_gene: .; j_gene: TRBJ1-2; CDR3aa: CASSFNGPVNYGYTF; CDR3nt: TGCGCCAGCAGCTTCAATGGGCCGGTTAACTATGGCTACACCTTC
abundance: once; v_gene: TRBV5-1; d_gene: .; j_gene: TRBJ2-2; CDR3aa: CASSLEGPDTGELFF; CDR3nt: TGCGCCAGCAGCTTGGAGGGGCCGGACACCGGGGAGCTGTTTTTT
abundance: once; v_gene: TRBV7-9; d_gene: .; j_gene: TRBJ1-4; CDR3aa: CASSDGRTTNEKLFF; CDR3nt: TGTGCCAGCAGCGACGGGAGGACTACTAATGAAAAACTGTTTTTT
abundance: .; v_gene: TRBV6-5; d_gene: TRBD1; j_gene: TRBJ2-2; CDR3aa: CASRTGQGTGELFF; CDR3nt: TGTGCCAGCAGGACGGGACAGGGGACCGGGGAGCTGTTTTTT
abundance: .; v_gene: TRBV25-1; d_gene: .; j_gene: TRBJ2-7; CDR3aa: CASSRGRASYEQYF; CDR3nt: TGTGCCAGCAGTAGGGGACGTGCTTCCTACGAGCAGTACTTC
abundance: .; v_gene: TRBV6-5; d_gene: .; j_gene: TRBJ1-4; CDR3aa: CASSYRAGGISEKLFF; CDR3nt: TGTGCCAGCAGTTACAGGGCCGGGGGGATTAGTGAAAAACTGTTTTTT
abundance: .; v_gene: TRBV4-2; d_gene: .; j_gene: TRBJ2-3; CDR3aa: CASSQGTGAGADTQYF; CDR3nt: TGTGCCAGCAGCCAGGGCACGGGGGCCGGGGCAGATACGCAGTATTTT
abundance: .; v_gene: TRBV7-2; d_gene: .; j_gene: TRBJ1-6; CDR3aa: CASTPYYRRDFSPLHF; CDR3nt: TGTGCCAGCACCCCTTATTACCGTAGGGATTTCTCACCCCTCCACTTT
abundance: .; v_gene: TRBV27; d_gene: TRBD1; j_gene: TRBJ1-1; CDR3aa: CASSTTGRTEAFF; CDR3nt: TGTGCCAGCAGTACGACAGGGAGGACTGAAGCTTTCTTT
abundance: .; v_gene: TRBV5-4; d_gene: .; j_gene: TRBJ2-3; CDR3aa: CASSGPSSTDTQYF; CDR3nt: TGTGCCAGCAGCGGACCGTCTAGCACAGATACGCAGTATTTT
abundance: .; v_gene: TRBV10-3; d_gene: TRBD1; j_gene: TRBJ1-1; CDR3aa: CAISGRDSEAFF; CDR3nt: TGTGCCATCAGTGGGCGGGACAGCGAAGCTTTCTTT
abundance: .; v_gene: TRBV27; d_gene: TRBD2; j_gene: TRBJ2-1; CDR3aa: CASSVPSGGPPNEQFF; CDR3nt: TGTGCCAGCAGTGTACCCAGCGGGGGGCCGCCCAATGAGCAGTTCTTC
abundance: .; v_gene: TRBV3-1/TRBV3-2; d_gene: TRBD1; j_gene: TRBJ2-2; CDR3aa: CASSQVGGGGELFF; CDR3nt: TGTGCCAGCAGCCAAGTAGGGGGCGGCGGGGAGCTGTTTTTT
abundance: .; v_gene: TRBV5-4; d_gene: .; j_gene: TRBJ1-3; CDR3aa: CASSPGGDTIYF; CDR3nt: TGTGCCAGCAGCCCGGGGGGGGACACCATATATTTT
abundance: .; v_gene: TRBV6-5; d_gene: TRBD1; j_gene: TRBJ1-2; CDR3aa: CASSYSGQGYGYTF; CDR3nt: TGTGCCAGCAGTTACTCGGGACAGGGCTATGGCTACACCTTC
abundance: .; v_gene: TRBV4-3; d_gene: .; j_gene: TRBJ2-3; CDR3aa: CASSQDFLAGGDTQYF; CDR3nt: TGCGCCAGCAGCCAAGATTTCTTGGCAGGGGGGGATACGCAGTATTTT
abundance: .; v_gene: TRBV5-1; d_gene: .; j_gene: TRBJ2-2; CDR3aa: CASRPEMSQGGTGELFF; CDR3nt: TGCGCCAGCAGACCGGAGATGTCGCAGGGGGGGACCGGGGAGCTGTTTTTT
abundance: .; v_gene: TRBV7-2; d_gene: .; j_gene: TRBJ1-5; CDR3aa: CASNPSTGINQPQHF; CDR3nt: TGTGCCAGCAACCCATCCACAGGGATCAATCAGCCCCAGCATTTT
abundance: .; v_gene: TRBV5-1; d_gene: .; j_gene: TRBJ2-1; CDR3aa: CASSLPLSSYNEQFF; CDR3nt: TGCGCCAGCAGCTTGCCCTTAAGCTCCTACAATGAGCAGTTCTTC
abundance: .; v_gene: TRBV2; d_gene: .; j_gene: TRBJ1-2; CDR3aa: CASSEGGNYGYTF; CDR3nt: TGTGCCAGCAGTGAGGGGGGTAACTATGGCTACACCTTC
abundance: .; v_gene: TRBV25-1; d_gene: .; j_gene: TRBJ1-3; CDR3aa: CASSGPEGSRGAGNTIYF; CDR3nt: TGTGCCAGCAGTGGCCCTGAGGGCAGCCGGGGGGCTGGAAACACCATATATTTT
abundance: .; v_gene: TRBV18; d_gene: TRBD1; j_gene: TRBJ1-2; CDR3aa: CASSPLPQGDMRGYTF; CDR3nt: TGTGCCAGCTCACCACTTCCACAGGGGGACATGAGGGGCTACACCTTC
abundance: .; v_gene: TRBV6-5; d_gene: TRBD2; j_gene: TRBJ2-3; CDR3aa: CASSYASGASTDTQYF; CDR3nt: TGTGCCAGCAGTTATGCTAGCGGGGCTAGCACAGATACGCAGTATTTT
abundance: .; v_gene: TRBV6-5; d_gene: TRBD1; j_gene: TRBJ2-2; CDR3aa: CASSYRTGTDTGELFF; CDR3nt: TGTGCCAGCAGTTACCGGACAGGGACGGACACCGGGGAGCTGTTTTTT
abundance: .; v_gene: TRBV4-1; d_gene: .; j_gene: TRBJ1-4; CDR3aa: CASRPWEGRAATNEKLFF; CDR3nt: TGCGCCAGCAGGCCCTGGGAGGGTAGGGCTGCAACTAATGAAAAACTGTTTTTT
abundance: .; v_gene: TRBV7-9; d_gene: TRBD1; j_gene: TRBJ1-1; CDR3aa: CASSSGQGGSAEAFF; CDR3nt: TGTGCCAGCAGCTCTGGACAGGGAGGTTCGGCTGAAGCTTTCTTT
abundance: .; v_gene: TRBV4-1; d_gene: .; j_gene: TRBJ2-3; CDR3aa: CASSQSAGSNTDTQYF; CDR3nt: TGCGCCAGCAGCCAAAGCGCCGGAAGCAACACAGATACGCAGTATTTT
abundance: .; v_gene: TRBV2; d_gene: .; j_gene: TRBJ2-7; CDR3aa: CASSEAEYEQYF; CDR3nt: TGTGCCAGCAGTGAGGCCGAATACGAGCAGTACTTC
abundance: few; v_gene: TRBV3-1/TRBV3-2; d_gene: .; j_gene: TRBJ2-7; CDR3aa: CASSQAYEQYF; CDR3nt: TGTGCCAGCAGCCAAGCCTACGAGCAGTACTTC
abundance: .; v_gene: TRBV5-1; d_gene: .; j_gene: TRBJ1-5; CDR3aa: CASSLDSGNQPQHF; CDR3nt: TGCGCCAGCAGCTTGGACAGTGGCAATCAGCCCCAGCATTTT
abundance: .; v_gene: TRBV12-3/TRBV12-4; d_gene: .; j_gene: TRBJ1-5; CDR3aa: CASSFQSNQPQHF; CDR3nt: TGTGCCAGCAGTTTCCAGAGTAATCAGCCCCAGCATTTT
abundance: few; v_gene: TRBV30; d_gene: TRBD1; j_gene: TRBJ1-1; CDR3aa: CAWTPGQKGTEAFF; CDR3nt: TGTGCCTGGACCCCGGGACAGAAGGGCACTGAAGCTTTCTTT
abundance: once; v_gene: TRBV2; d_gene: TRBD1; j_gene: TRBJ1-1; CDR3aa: CASSKQGAYTEAFF; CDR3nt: TGTGCCAGCAGTAAACAGGGGGCCTACACTGAAGCTTTCTTT
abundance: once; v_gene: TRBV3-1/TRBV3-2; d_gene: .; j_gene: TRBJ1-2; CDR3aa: CASGPLAGGFYGYTF; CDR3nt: TGTGCCAGCGGACCGTTAGCGGGGGGTTTTTATGGCTACACCTTC
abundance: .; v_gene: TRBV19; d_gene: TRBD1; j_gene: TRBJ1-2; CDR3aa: CAIGQGPDYGYTF; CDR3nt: TGTGCCATCGGACAGGGGCCTGACTATGGCTACACCTTC
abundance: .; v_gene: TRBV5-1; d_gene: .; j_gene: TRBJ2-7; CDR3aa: CASSSGQGVSYEQYF; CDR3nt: TGCGCCAGCAGCTCGGGACAAGGAGTTTCCTACGAGCAGTACTTC
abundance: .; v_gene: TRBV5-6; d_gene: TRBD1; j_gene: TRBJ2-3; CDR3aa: CASSLVDRGADTQYF; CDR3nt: TGTGCCAGCAGCTTGGTTGACAGGGGAGCAGATACGCAGTATTTT
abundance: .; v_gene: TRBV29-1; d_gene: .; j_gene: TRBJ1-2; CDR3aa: CSVEGGEVLPYGYTF; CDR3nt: TGCAGCGTTGAAGGGGGGGAAGTCCTCCCCTATGGCTACACCTTC
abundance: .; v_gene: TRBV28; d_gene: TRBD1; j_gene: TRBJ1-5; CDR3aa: CASSRDRNQPQHF; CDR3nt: TGTGCCAGCAGTCGGGACAGGAATCAGCCCCAGCATTTT
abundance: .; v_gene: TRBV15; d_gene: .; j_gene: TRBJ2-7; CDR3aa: CATSRVRFPQYF; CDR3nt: TGTGCCACCAGCAGAGTTCGGTTTCCGCAGTACTTC
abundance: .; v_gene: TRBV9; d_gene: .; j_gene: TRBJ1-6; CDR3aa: CASSVDSLGRPLHF; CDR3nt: TGTGCCAGCAGCGTCGACTCCCTAGGAAGACCCCTCCACTTT
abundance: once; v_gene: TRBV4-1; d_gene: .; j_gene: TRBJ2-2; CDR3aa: CASSQEARNTGELFF; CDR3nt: TGCGCCAGCAGCCAAGAGGCCAGAAACACCGGGGAGCTGTTTTTT
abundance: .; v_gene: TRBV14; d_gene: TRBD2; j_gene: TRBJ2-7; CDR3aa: CASSLGLAGGRLYEQYF; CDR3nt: TGTGCCAGCAGCCTCGGACTAGCGGGGGGCCGACTCTACGAGCAGTACTTC
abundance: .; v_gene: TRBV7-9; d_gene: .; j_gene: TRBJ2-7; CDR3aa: CASSLVPTAPYEQYF; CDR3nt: TGTGCCAGCAGCTTAGTTCCAACAGCTCCGTACGAGCAGTACTTC
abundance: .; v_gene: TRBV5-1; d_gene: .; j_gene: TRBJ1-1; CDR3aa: CASSFSSENTEAFF; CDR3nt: TGCGCCAGCAGCTTTTCGTCTGAGAACACTGAAGCTTTCTTT
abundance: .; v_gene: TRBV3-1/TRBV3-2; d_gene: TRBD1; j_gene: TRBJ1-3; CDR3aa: CASSQTRQGSGNTIYF; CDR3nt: TGTGCCAGCAGCCAAACCCGACAGGGCTCTGGAAACACCATATATTTT
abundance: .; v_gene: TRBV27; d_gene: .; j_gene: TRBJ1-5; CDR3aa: CASSPIGGLNQPQHF; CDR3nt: TGTGCCAGCAGCCCTATTGGGGGGCTCAATCAGCCCCAGCATTTT
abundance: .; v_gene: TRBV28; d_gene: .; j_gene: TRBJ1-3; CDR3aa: CASRWDTSLNTIYF; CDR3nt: TGTGCCAGCAGATGGGACACTTCGCTGAACACCATATATTTT
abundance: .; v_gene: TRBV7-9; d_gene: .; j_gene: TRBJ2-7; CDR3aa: CASSLARDNSYEQYF; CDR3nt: TGTGCCAGCAGCTTAGCGAGGGACAACTCCTACGAGCAGTACTTC
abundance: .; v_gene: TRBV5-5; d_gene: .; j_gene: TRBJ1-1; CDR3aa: CASSLVGPGNTEAFF; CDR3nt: TGTGCCAGCAGCTTGGTGGGGCCTGGGAACACTGAAGCTTTCTTT
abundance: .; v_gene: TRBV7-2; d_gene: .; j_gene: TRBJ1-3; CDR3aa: CASSIAGSFVSGNTIYF; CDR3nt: TGTGCCAGCAGCATTGCGGGGTCTTTCGTCTCTGGAAACACCATATATTTT
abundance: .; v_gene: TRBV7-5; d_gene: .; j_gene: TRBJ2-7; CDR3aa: CVRSLAGDSYEQYF; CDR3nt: TGTGTCAGAAGCTTAGCAGGGGACTCCTACGAGCAGTACTTC